The next 19 T cell receptor beta chains were all read from a single sample in a study of PD-L1 blockade in urothelial cancer. Using immunoSEQ multiplex PCR, the repertoire was profiled, and TCRdb retains in-frame clones only, with some absent. The profile shows 40,000 to 55,000 clones, 88% of them singletons. The time point is: peripheral blood 6 weeks after treatment start. The sample here was PBMCs, taken around atezolizumab (anti-PD-L1) treatment. These receptors were collected from a man between 60 and 75 years old with urothelial cancer.

The chain is built from TRBV4-1 and TRBJ2-5, with 11 bases lining up with TRBD2. The germline V gene has CDR1 MGHRA and CDR2 YSYEKL. The CDR3 is made up of 16 amino acids. The V and J ends lost 1 base and 1 base, in that order; junction bases with no gene match: 2. The CDR3 region is CASSQALAGGQETQYF. In nucleotides, the CDR3 is TGCGCCAGCAGCCAAGCGCTAGCGGGGGGCCAAGAGACCCAGTACTTC.

This clone occurred once. The chain employs TRBV7-2 and TRBJ2-1; D gene ambiguous. V lost 5 bases and J 7 bases, leaving 15 bases between the germline ends. Germline V lookup: CDR1 SGHTA, CDR2 FQGNSA. The CDR3 extends over 14 amino acids. CDR3 sequence: CASSPDEAVNEQFF. In DNA form, the CDR3 reads TGTGCCAGCAGCCCCGACGAGGCCGTGAATGAGCAGTTCTTC.

The J gene is TRBJ2-2, the V gene TRBV10-1; 8 bases agree with TRBD2. In germline, CDR1 is WNHNN, CDR2 SYGVQD (reference sequence). The CDR3 totals 13 residues. Trimming cost V 6 bases and J 6 bases; bases outside gene matches: 3. In DNA, the CDR3 is TGCGCCAGCAGGAACGGGGGGGCCGGGGAGCTGTTTTTT. As protein: CASRNGGAGELFF.

V usage is TRBV28 and J usage is TRBJ1-5; 7 nucleotides match TRBD1. Per the germline V gene, CDR1 is MDHEN and CDR2 is SYDVKM. This CDR3 comprises 16 residues. Losses at the gene ends were 3 bases for V and 3 bases for J; bases not matched to a gene: 8. The CDR3: CASSFNKGANNQPQHF. CDR3 bases: TGTGCCAGCAGTTTCAATAAGGGGGCGAACAATCAGCCCCAGCATTTT.

The chain is built from TRBV7-2 and TRBJ2-6; 8 nucleotides match TRBD1. After removal of 2 bases from V and 2 bases from J, the junction contained 2 bases not matched to a gene. The germline V gene encodes CDR1 SGHTA and CDR2 FQGNSA. CDR3 length: 16 amino acids. DNA of the CDR3: TGTGCCAGCAGCTTACCGGACAGGGCTGGGGCCAACGTCCTGACTTTC. Translating it yields CASSLPDRAGANVLTF.

The chain couples TRBV4-1 to TRBJ2-1; TRBD2 aligns across 7 bases. Germline V CDR1 and CDR2: MGHRA, YSYEKL. V trimming: 0 bases; J trimming: 4 bases; junction bases outside the gene matches: 9. This CDR3 spans 17 amino acids. The CDR3 region is CASSQELRLAVYNEQFF. The CDR3 nucleotides read TGCGCCAGCAGCCAAGAACTTCGGCTAGCGGTGTACAATGAGCAGTTCTTC.

This rearrangement joins TRBV6-5 to TRBJ1-1; a possible D gene is TRBD1 (5 bases). V gave up 4 bases and J gave up 4 bases, with 16 bases separating them. Per the germline V gene, CDR1 is MNHEY and CDR2 is SVGAGI. CDR3 length: 15 amino acids. DNA of the CDR3: TGTGCCAGCAGTTTAGCGGGACCCCGGACCACTGAAGCTTTCTTT. This encodes CASSLAGPRTTEAFF.

The gene calls are TRBV4-1 and TRBJ2-3; 8 bases line up with TRBD2. The germline CDR1 and CDR2 sequences are MGHRA and YSYEKL. This CDR3 spans 17 amino acids. V shed 0 bases and J 2 bases; nucleotides not matched to a gene: 7. The CDR3 DNA reads as TGCGCCAGCAGCCAAGATTATGGCGGGGGGTACACAGATACGCAGTATTTT. It encodes CASSQDYGGGYTDTQYF.

The chain's CDR3 is CASATEKNTEAFF. In DNA, the CDR3 is TGTGCCAGTGCGACGGAGAAGAACACTGAAGCTTTCTTT. The gene calls are TRBV16 and TRBJ1-1; D remains unclear. Germline V gene sequence: CDR1 KGHSY, CDR2 FQNENV. With 9 bases removed from V and 1 base from J, the gap between germline ends came to 12 bases. The CDR3 length is 13 residues.

This chain connects TRBV5-6 to TRBJ1-4, with 9 bases lining up with TRBD1. Germline V CDR1 and CDR2: SGHDT, YYEEEE. This CDR3 has 16 amino acids. The ends lost 4 bases at V and 3 bases at J; junction bases unmatched: 7. CDR3 residues: CASSTTGGTPNEKLFF. In DNA form, the CDR3 reads TGTGCCAGCAGCACGACAGGGGGTACCCCTAATGAAAAACTGTTTTTT.

This clone was picked up a small number of times. The gene calls are TRBV2 and TRBJ2-2; TRBD2 aligns across 14 bases. V dropped 5 bases and J dropped 1; count of bases not matched to a gene: 6. The CDR3 is 18 residues long. Per germline, CDR1 SNHLY and CDR2 FYNNEI. CDR3 loop: CASSPSGLAGGNTGELFF. The CDR3 DNA sequence: TGTGCCAGCAGTCCCTCAGGACTAGCGGGAGGGAACACCGGGGAGCTGTTTTTT.

The rearrangement uses TRBV4-1 and TRBJ1-6; D perhaps matches TRBD1 (5 bases). In germline, CDR1 is MGHRA, CDR2 YSYEKL. Trimming pared 1 base from V and 9 bases from J, leaving 16 bases between. The CDR3 runs to 16 residues. CDR3 sequence (DNA): TGCGCCAGCAGCCAAGTCCAGGGTTTGGTCCGTTCACCCCTCCACTTT. Residues: CASSQVQGLVRSPLHF.

This clone is a singleton in its sample. The CDR3 loop is CSVEEPSSGTPNYGYTF. CDR3 bases: TGCAGCGTTGAAGAACCCTCCTCCGGGACACCAAACTATGGCTACACCTTC. This chain joins TRBV29-1 and TRBJ1-2, with D possibly matching TRBD1 (6 bases). The V and J ends lost 0 bases and 2 bases respectively, with 19 bases between them. Per the germline V gene, CDR1 is SQVTM and CDR2 is ANQGSEA. This CDR3 has 17 amino acids.

In DNA form, the CDR3 reads TGTGCCAGCAGCTTAGGCGGTACGCTAGGCACAGATACGCAGTATTTT. It translates to CASSLGGTLGTDTQYF. The V call is TRBV7-9, the J call TRBJ2-3, with no clear D. The CDR3 sequence is 16 residues long. The V end lost 1 base, the J end lost 1 base, and 12 bases lay between the germline ends. Germline CDR1 and CDR2: SEHNR and FQNEAQ (reference sequence). The entire variable domain, with the rest obtained from reference TRBV7-9 and TRBJ2-3, is as follows: DTGVSQNPRHKITKRGQNVTFRCDPISEHNRLYWYRQTLGQGPEFLTYFQNEAQLEKSRLLSDRFSAERPKGSFSTLEIQRTEQGDSAMYLCASSLGGTLGTDTQYFGPGTRLTVL.

This clone appeared a single time. This chain joins TRBV5-1 and TRBJ2-1; 8 nucleotides align to TRBD1. V gave up 0 bases and J gave up 9 bases; unmatched junction bases: 14. The CDR3 is 17 residues long. Germline V gene lookup returns CDR1 SGHRS and CDR2 YFSETQ. Here the CDR3 DNA reads TGCGCCAGCAGCTTGGGCGTTTGGGGACAGGTTCTTGGTGAGCAGTTCTTC. This codes for CASSLGVWGQVLGEQFF.

V and J are TRBV2 and TRBJ2-3, with 8 bases matching TRBD2. V trimming: 8 bases; J trimming: 4 bases; junction bases outside the gene matches: 5. Germline V CDR1 and CDR2: SNHLY, FYNNEI. The CDR3 is 13 amino acids. The CDR3 protein is CASGAGGSDTQYF. CDR3 coding DNA: TGTGCCAGCGGGGCGGGGGGTTCAGATACGCAGTATTTT.

The chain is built from TRBV29-1 and TRBJ1-3; TRBD1 is a possible D gene (5 bases). The CDR3 contains 14 residues. In germline, CDR1 is SQVTM, CDR2 ANQGSEA. V was pared by 5 bases and J by 0 bases, with 11 bases between. The CDR3, as DNA: TGCAGCGTTTTAGGGGTTAGCTCTGGAAACACCATATATTTT. Its protein product is CSVLGVSSGNTIYF.

The V and J genes are TRBV5-1 and TRBJ2-5; D is unclear. Germline V CDR1 and CDR2: SGHRS, YFSETQ. The V and J ends lost 1 base and 2 bases respectively, with 9 bases between them. The CDR3 runs 14 residues. The CDR3 loop reads CASSLTAGQETQYF. CDR3 DNA: TGCGCCAGCAGCTTGACAGCCGGACAAGAGACCCAGTACTTC.

V gene TRBV4-1 combines with J gene TRBJ2-7; TRBD2 is a possible D gene (6 bases). CDR1 and CDR2 from the germline V gene are MGHRA and YSYEKL. CDR3 length: 15 amino acids. Trimming removed 0 bases at V and 3 bases at J, with 12 bases between. The DNA for the CDR3 is TGCGCCAGCAGCCAAGACCGGGCGGGACTCTACGAGCAGTACTTC. Its protein product is CASSQDRAGLYEQYF.